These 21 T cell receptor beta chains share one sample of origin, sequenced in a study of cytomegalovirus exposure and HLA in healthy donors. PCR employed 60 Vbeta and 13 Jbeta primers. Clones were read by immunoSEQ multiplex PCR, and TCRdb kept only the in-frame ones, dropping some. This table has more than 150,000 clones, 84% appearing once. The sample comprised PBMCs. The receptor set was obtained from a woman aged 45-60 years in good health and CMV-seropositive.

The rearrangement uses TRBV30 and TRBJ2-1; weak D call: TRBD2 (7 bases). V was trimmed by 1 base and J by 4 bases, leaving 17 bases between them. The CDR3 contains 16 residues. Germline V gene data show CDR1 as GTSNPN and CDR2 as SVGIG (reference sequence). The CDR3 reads CAWSGGEGGGYNEQFF. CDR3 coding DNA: TGTGCCTGGAGTGGGGGAGAAGGGGGGGGATACAATGAGCAGTTCTTC.

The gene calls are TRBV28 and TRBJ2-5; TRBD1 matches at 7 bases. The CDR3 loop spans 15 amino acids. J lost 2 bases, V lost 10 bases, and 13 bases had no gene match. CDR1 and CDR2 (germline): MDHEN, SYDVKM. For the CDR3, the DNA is TGTGCCACCACCATCACAGGGGCTAAACAAGAGACCCAGTACTTC. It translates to CATTITGAKQETQYF.

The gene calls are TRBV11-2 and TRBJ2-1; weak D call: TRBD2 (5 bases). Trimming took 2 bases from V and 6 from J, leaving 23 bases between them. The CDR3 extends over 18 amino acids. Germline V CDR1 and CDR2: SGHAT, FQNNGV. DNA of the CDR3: TGTGCCAGCAGCTTAAAATTTGGCGATGTGGAGCGGACCAATGAGCAGTTCTTC. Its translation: CASSLKFGDVERTNEQFF.

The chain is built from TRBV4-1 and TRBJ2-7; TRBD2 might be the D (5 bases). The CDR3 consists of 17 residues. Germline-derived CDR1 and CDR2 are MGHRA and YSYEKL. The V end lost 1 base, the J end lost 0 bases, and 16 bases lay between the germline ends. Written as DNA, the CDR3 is TGCGCCAGCAGCCAAGTCTCCGGGATTCCTGGCTCCTACGAGCAGTACTTC. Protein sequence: CASSQVSGIPGSYEQYF.

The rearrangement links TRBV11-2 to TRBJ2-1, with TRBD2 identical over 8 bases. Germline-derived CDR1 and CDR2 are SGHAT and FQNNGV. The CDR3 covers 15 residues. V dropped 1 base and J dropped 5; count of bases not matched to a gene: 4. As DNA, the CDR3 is TGTGCCAGCAGCTTAGCCGGGGGGGCCAACAATGAGCAGTTCTTC. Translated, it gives CASSLAGGANNEQFF. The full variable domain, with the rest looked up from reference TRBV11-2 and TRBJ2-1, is EAGVAQSPRYKIIEKRQSVAFWCNPISGHATLYWYQQILGQGPKLLIQFQNNGVVDDSQLPKDRFSAERLKGVDSTLKIQPAKLEDSAVYLCASSLAGGANNEQFFGPGTRLTVL.

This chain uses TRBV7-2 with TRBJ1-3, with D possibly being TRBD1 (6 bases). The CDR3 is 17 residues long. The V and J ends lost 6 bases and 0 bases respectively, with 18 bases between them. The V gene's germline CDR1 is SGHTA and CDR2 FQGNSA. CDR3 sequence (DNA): TGTGCCAGCAGTCCCTTCCGGCGGGGGCCCTCTGGAAACACCATATATTTT. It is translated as CASSPFRRGPSGNTIYF.

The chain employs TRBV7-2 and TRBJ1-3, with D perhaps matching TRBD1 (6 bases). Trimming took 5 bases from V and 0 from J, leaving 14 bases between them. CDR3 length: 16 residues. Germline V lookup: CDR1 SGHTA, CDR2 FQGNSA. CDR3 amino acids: CASSPRQVVSGNTIYF. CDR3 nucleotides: TGTGCCAGCAGCCCCCGACAGGTAGTCTCTGGAAACACCATATATTTT.

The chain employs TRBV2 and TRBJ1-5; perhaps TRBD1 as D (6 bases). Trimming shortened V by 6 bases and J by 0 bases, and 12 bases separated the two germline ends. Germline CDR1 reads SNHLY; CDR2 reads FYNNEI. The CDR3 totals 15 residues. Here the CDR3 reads CASRDQGNSNQPQHF. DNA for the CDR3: TGTGCCAGCAGGGACCAGGGGAATAGCAATCAGCCCCAGCATTTT.

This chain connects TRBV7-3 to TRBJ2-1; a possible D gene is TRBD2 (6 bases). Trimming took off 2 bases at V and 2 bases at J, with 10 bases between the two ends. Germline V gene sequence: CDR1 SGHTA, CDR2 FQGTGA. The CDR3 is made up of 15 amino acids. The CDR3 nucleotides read TGTGCCAGCAGCTTATGGGGGGAAACCTACAATGAGCAGTTCTTC. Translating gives CASSLWGETYNEQFF.

The DNA of the CDR3 is TGCGCCAGCAGCTTGGATGGGCGGGGGGCTGAGACCCAGTACTTC. It codes for CASSLDGRGAETQYF. V and J are TRBV5-1 and TRBJ2-5; 8 nucleotides align to TRBD2. V lost 0 bases and J lost 5; bases outside the gene matches: 6. The V gene's germline CDR1 is SGHRS and CDR2 YFSETQ. The length of the CDR3 is 15 residues.

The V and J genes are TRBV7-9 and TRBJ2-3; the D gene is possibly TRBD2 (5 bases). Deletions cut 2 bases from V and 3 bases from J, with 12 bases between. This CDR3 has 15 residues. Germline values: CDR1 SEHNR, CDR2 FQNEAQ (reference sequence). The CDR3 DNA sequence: TGTGCCAGCAGCTTACAAGAGGGAAAGACAGATACGCAGTATTTT. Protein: CASSLQEGKTDTQYF.

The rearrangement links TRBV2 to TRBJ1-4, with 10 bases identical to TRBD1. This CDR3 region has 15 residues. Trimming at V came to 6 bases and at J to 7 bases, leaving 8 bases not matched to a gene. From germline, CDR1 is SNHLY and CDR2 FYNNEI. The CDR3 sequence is CASRVRTGGGEKLFF. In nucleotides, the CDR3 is TGTGCCAGCAGGGTCAGGACAGGGGGAGGTGAAAAACTGTTTTTT.

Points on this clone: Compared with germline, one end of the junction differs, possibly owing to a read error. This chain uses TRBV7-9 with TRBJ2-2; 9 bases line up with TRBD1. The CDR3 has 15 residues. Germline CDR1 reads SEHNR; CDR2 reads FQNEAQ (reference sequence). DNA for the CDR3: TGTTCCAGCAGCTTAGCGACAGGGGGCACCGGGGAGCTGTTTTTT. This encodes CSSSLATGGTGELFF.

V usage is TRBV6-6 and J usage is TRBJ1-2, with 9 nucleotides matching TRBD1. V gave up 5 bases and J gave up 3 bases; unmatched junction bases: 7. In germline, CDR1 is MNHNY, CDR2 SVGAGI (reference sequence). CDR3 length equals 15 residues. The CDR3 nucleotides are TGTGCCAGCAGTGGGTGGACAGGGGCTGACTATGGCTACACCTTC. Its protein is CASSGWTGADYGYTF.

Written as DNA, the CDR3 is TGTGCCCGGCCGGGTCGGGGGGCCCCCCTCGAGCAGTACTTC. Residues: CARPGRGAPLEQYF. This rearrangement joins TRBV27 to TRBJ2-5, with a tentative D call TRBD2 (7 bases). The J call is uncertain, as TRBJ2-7 better fits the DNA end. This CDR3 contains 14 residues. From germline, CDR1 is MNHEY and CDR2 SMNVEV (reference sequence).

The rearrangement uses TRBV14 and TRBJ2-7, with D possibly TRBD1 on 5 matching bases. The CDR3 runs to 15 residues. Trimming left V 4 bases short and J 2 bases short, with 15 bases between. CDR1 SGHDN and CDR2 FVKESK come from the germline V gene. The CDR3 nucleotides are TGTGCCAGCAGCCCCCTCACAGGCCCACCCTACGAGCAGTACTTC. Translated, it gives CASSPLTGPPYEQYF.

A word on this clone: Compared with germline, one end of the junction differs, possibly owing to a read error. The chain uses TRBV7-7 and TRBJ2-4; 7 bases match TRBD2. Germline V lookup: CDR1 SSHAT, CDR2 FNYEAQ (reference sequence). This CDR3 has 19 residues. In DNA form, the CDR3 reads TGTGCTAGCAGAACCGAGCAGAGACTAGCTGGTCTAGCCAAAAACATTCAGTACTTC. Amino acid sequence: CASRTEQRLAGLAKNIQYF.

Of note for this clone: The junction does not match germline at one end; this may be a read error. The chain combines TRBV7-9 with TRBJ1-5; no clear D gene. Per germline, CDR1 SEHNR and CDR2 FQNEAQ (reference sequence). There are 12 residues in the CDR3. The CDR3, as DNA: TGTTCCAGCAGCCCGCTCTCAAGCCCCAAGCATTTT. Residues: CSSSPLSSPKHF.

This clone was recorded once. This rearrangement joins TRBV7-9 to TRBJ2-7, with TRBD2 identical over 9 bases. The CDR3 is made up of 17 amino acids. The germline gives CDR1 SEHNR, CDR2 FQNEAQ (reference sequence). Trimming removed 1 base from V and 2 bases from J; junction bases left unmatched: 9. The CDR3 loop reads CASSLEPGSGGTYEQYF. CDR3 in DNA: TGTGCCAGCAGCTTAGAGCCTGGCAGCGGGGGGACCTACGAGCAGTACTTC.

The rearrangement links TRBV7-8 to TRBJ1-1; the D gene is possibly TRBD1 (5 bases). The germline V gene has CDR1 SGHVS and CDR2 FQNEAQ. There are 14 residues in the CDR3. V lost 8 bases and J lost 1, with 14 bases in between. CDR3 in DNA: TGTGCCAGCCAAGCACGGGGGAGGAACACTGAAGCTTTCTTT. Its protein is CASQARGRNTEAFF.

As DNA, the CDR3 is TGTGCCAGCAGCCTTAATCCTAGCGTGCTCAATGAGCAGTTCTTC. Residues: CASSLNPSVLNEQFF. V usage is TRBV7-2 and J usage is TRBJ2-1, with D perhaps matching TRBD2 (6 bases). V lost 5 bases, J lost 6 bases, and 17 bases lay in between. CDR3 length: 15 amino acids. Looked up from germline, CDR1 is SGHTA and CDR2 is FQGNSA. Combining the CDR3 with reference TRBV7-2 and TRBJ2-1 gives the whole variable domain GAGVSQSPSNKVTEKGKDVELRCDPISGHTALYWYRQSLGQGLEFLIYFQGNSAPDKSGLPSDRFSAERTGGSVSTLTIQRTQQEDSAVYLCASSLNPSVLNEQFFGPGTRLTVL.